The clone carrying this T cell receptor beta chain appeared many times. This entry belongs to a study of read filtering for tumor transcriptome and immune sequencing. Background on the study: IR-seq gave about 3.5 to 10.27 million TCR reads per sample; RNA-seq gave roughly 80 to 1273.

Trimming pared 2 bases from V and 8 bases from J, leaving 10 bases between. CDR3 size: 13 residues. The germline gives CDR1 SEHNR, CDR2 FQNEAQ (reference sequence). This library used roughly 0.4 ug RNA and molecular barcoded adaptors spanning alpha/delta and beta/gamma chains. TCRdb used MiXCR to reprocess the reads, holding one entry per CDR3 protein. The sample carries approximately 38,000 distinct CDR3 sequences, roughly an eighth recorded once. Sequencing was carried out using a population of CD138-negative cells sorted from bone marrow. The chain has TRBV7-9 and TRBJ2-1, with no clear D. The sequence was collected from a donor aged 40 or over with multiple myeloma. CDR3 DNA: TGTGCCAGCAGCTTACCGGGTATGCATGAGCAGTTCTTC. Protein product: CASSLPGMHEQFF.